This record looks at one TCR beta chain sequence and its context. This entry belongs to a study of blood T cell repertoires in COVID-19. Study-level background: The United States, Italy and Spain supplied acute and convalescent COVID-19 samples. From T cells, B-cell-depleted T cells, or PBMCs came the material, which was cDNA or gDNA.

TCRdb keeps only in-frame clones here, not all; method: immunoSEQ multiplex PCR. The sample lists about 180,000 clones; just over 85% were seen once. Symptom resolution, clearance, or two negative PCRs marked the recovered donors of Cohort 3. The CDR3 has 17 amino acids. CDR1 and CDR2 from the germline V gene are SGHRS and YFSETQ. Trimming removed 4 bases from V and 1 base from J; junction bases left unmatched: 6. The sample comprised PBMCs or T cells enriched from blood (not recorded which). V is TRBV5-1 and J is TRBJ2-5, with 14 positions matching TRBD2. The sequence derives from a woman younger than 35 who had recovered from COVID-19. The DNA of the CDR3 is TGCGCCAGCAGCCGGGGGACTAGCGGGAGTAGCCAAGAGACCCAGTACTTC. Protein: CASSRGTSGSSQETQYF.